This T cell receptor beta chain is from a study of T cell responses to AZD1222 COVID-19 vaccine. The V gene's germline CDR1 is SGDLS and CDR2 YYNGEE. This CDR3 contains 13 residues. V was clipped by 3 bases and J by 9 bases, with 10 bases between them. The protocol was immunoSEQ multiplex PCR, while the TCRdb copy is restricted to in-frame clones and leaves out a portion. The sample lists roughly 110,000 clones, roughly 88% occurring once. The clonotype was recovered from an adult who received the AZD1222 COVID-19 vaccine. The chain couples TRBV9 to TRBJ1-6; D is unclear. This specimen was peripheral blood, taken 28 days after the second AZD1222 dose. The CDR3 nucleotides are TGTGCCAGCAGCGCTGAGATCCCTTCACCCCTCCACTTT. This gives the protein CASSAEIPSPLHF.